This T cell receptor (beta chain) was recorded in a study of T-cell reconstitution after alpha-beta-depleted transplantation in children. This clonotype was picked up a small number of times. No antigen is known for it. Using unique molecular identifiers, the investigators prepared the TCRbeta library. One entry per CDR3 protein results from TCRdb running MiXCR on the PCR reads. Here the sample spans 140,000 or so distinct CDR3 sequences, 8% to 10% being singletons. Study outcomes and limitations: After transplant, high TCRbeta diversity at day 60 in some patients arose from surviving recipient T cells and thymic progenitors. Counts and diversity of T cells one year after transplant came mostly from newly produced T cells. Several hundred graft clones that had expanded were reportedly the source of alpha-beta T cells about two months after transplant.

The sample was PBMCs, mostly from graft donor cells, taken 180 days after TCRalphabeta/CD19-depleted stem cell transplant. The clonotype originates from a female patient aged 2-15 years who had a stem cell transplant for congenital amegakaryocytic thrombocytopenia, so the T cells may come from the graft donor.

CDR3 sequence reads: CASGPGLSYEQYF. CDR3 coding DNA: TGCGCCAGCGGACCCGGGTTAAGCTACGAGCAGTACTTC. The J gene is TRBJ2-7, the V gene TRBV5-1, with D unclear. The CDR3 contains 13 residues. V was cut by 7 bases and J by 3 bases, with 14 bases left in between. Germline V CDR1 and CDR2: SGHRS, YFSETQ.